Included here is one T cell receptor beta chain sequence, with context. The CDR3 has 13 residues. Trimming took 0 bases from V and 6 from J, leaving 9 bases between them. Germline loops: CDR1 SGHTA, CDR2 FQGNSA. The data derive from a study of cytomegalovirus exposure and HLA in healthy donors. The primer mix had 60 Vbeta and 13 Jbeta primers. This table comes from immunoSEQ multiplex PCR, and its TCRdb copy is limited to in-frame clones, with some not included. The data contain about 160,000 clones, around 79% of them seen just once; the ten biggest clones take up 2.1%. This chain joins TRBV7-2 and TRBJ2-7; D is undetermined. Input material: PBMCs. The receptor's source is a man in his forties or fifties in good health and CMV-seronegative. CDR3 nucleotide sequence: TGTGCCAGCAGCTTAGCCGAGAGTCTCGAGCAGTACTTC. This sequence encodes CASSLAESLEQYF.